Listed here are 14 T cell receptor beta chains from one sample, sequenced in a study of blood T cell repertoires in COVID-19. Only in-frame clones appear in the TCRdb table, and some are missing; sequencing was by immunoSEQ multiplex PCR. The data show 200,000 to 250,000 clones, about 90% seen once. Sequenced: peripheral blood. The receptors were gathered from a woman in her late teens or twenties who had recovered from COVID-19.

The chain combines TRBV6-2 or TRBV6-3 with TRBJ2-7; maybe TRBD2 (6 bases). The germline CDR1 and CDR2 sequences are MNHEY and SVGEGT. The CDR3 runs 14 residues. Trimming stripped 2 bases from V and 3 bases from J, with 11 bases between. DNA of the CDR3: TGTGCCAGCAGTTACGTTGCGGGAAGCTACGAGCAGTACTTC. Translating gives CASSYVAGSYEQYF.

DNA for the CDR3: TGCGCCAGCAGCCAAGATACGGCAGGGAACTATGGCTACACCTTC. It translates to CASSQDTAGNYGYTF. V is TRBV4-3 and J is TRBJ1-2; possibly TRBD1 for D (5 bases). CDR1 and CDR2 (germline): LGHNA, YSLEER. The CDR3 length is 15 residues. V lost 0 bases, J lost 2 bases, and 10 bases lay in between.

The rearrangement uses TRBV21-1 and TRBJ2-7; the DNA was not compared with TRBD1, the D call given in the table. TRBV21-1 is an annotated pseudogene. CDR3 length equals 15 residues. The chain's CDR3 is CASTGDRERAYEQYF. CDR3 sequence (DNA): TGTGCCAGCACCGGGGACAGGGAGAGGGCCTACGAGCAGTACTTC.

This chain joins TRBV29-1 and TRBJ2-7; 7 nucleotides line up with TRBD1. This CDR3 region has 12 residues. J gave up 5 bases and V 4 bases, and 5 bases lay outside the gene matches. Germline lookup yields CDR1 SQVTM and CDR2 ANQGSEA. DNA of the CDR3: TGCAGCGTTGCAGGGGGAGATGACGAGCAGTACTTC. It translates to CSVAGGDDEQYF.

The chain employs TRBV7-2 and TRBJ1-5; D might be TRBD1 (6 bases). Trimming left V 5 bases short and J 4 bases short, with 12 bases between. Germline CDR1 reads SGHTA; CDR2 reads FQGNSA. The CDR3 has 14 residues. For the CDR3, the DNA is TGTGCCAGCAGCCTCCGGGGGGCTAATCAGCCCCAGCATTTT. Translating it yields CASSLRGANQPQHF.

This clone was counted only a few times. This chain links TRBV7-9 with TRBJ2-7, with D possibly TRBD2 on 7 matching bases. Trimming took off 5 bases at V and 5 bases at J, with 19 bases between the two ends. There are 15 residues in the CDR3. CDR1 is SEHNR, CDR2 FQNEAQ, per germline (reference sequence). The CDR3 region has the DNA TGTGCCAGCAGCGCCCCTGAACCGGGGGGCAACGAGCAGTACTTC. Its protein product is CASSAPEPGGNEQYF.

The chain uses TRBV14 and TRBJ2-7; the match to TRBD1 covers 11 bases. Germline CDR1 and CDR2: SGHDN and FVKESK. CDR3 length: 15 amino acids. The trim removed 8 bases at V and 0 bases at J, leaving 6 bases unmatched. The CDR3 nucleotides are TGTGCCAGCCATGGACAGGGGGCCGGCTCCTACGAGCAGTACTTC. It yields the protein CASHGQGAGSYEQYF.

J is TRBJ2-6 and V is TRBV6-5; D gene ambiguous. V was cut by 11 bases and J by 1 base, with 6 bases left in between. There are 12 residues in the CDR3. Germline CDR1 MNHEY, CDR2 SVGAGI. CDR3 region: CAGVSGANVLTF. CDR3 in DNA: TGTGCCGGAGTTTCTGGGGCCAACGTCCTGACTTTC.

This rearrangement joins TRBV13 to TRBJ1-4, with D maybe TRBD1 (5 bases). Trimming removed 1 base at V and 5 bases at J, with 11 bases between. Germline V lookup: CDR1 PRHDT, CDR2 FYEKMQ (reference sequence). This CDR3 comprises 15 residues. CDR3 residues: CASSLVGALNEKLFF. In DNA form, the CDR3 reads TGTGCCAGCAGCTTAGTAGGGGCCCTGAATGAAAAACTGTTTTTT.

J is TRBJ2-5 and V is TRBV4-1, with D maybe TRBD2 (6 bases). Germline V lookup: CDR1 MGHRA, CDR2 YSYEKL. This CDR3 spans 14 amino acids. Trimming shortened V by 2 bases and J by 5 bases, and 12 bases separated the two germline ends. Here the CDR3 reads CASSQRLVRETQYF. The CDR3 DNA reads as TGCGCCAGCAGCCAACGACTAGTTCGGGAGACCCAGTACTTC.

V and J are TRBV30 and TRBJ1-1; TRBD1 might be the D (5 bases). Germline loops: CDR1 GTSNPN, CDR2 SVGIG (reference sequence). The CDR3 length is 15 residues. The V end lost 2 bases, the J end lost 3 bases, and 16 bases lay between the germline ends. The CDR3 reads CAWSFTGFPDTEAFF. CDR3 coding DNA: TGTGCCTGGAGTTTCACAGGATTTCCGGACACTGAAGCTTTCTTT.

The chain links TRBV6-5 to TRBJ2-5; 9 bases fit TRBD1. Germline V gene data show CDR1 as MNHEY and CDR2 as SVGAGI. V dropped 7 bases and J dropped 5; count of bases not matched to a gene: 8. The CDR3 has 14 residues. CDR3 in amino acids: CASKTGGLEETQYF. DNA for the CDR3: TGTGCCAGCAAGACAGGGGGGTTGGAGGAGACCCAGTACTTC.

A single count supports this clone. This chain uses TRBV2 with TRBJ1-1; TRBD1 is a possible D gene (6 bases). Germline CDR1 reads SNHLY; CDR2 reads FYNNEI. The CDR3 sequence is 16 residues long. V dropped 7 bases and J dropped 2 bases, with 20 bases sitting between them. The CDR3 protein is CASNFWQGSSNTEAFF. The CDR3 DNA reads TGTGCCAGCAACTTCTGGCAGGGGTCCTCTAACACTGAAGCTTTCTTT.

The rearrangement joins TRBV27 to TRBJ2-1; 9 bases map to TRBD2. V shed 6 bases, J shed 5 bases, and the junction held 8 bases outside the gene matches. The CDR3 loop spans 15 amino acids. Per the germline V gene, CDR1 is MNHEY and CDR2 is SMNVEV (reference sequence). CDR3: CASRLLAGIDNEQFF. CDR3 in DNA: TGTGCCAGCAGATTACTAGCGGGCATAGACAATGAGCAGTTCTTC.